Shown below are 22 T cell receptor beta chains from a single sample sequenced in a study of technical replicates of blood from a handful of donors. Sequencing used immunoSEQ multiplex PCR; TCRdb keeps in-frame clones, though not all of them. Seen here are more than 95,000 clones, around 96% observed once, and the top ten hold 0.2% to 0.25%. Sequenced material: T cells isolated from PBMCs. Receptors originate from a human donor in good health.

J is TRBJ1-5 and V is TRBV6-5, with 9 bases lining up with TRBD1. The CDR3 consists of 14 residues. In germline, CDR1 is MNHEY, CDR2 SVGAGI. V was pared by 6 bases and J by 2 bases, with 2 bases of the junction left unmatched. CDR3 in amino acids: CASRRTGGNQPQHF. CDR3 in DNA: TGTGCCAGCAGAAGGACAGGGGGCAATCAGCCCCAGCATTTT.

The chain employs TRBV5-6 and TRBJ2-7; 8 bases match TRBD1. The CDR3 loop spans 13 amino acids. Per germline, CDR1 SGHDT and CDR2 YYEEEE. V shed 2 bases and J 6 bases; nucleotides not matched to a gene: 4. CDR3 region: CASSLDRGPEQYF. As DNA, the CDR3 is TGTGCCAGCAGCTTAGACAGGGGACCCGAGCAGTACTTC.

The chain uses TRBV7-9 and TRBJ2-7; D is unresolved. The CDR3 consists of 13 residues. V shed 1 base and J shed 4 bases, with 8 bases lying between them. Germline CDR1 reads SEHNR; CDR2 reads FQNEAQ (reference sequence). CDR3 loop: CASSLVPLYEQYF. The CDR3 DNA reads as TGTGCCAGCAGCTTAGTGCCCCTATACGAGCAGTACTTC. Looking up the rest from reference TRBV7-9 and TRBJ2-7 gives the full variable domain: DTGVSQNPRHKITKRGQNVTFRCDPISEHNRLYWYRQTLGQGPEFLTYFQNEAQLEKSRLLSDRFSAERPKGSFSTLEIQRTEQGDSAMYLCASSLVPLYEQYFGPGTRLTVT.

The chain carries TRBV19 and TRBJ1-1, with D possibly being TRBD1 (6 bases). The CDR3 sequence is 14 residues long. The ends were cut back, 6 bases at V and 1 base at J, with 12 bases in the middle. Germline V gene data show CDR1 as LNHDA and CDR2 as SQIVND (reference sequence). CDR3 nucleotide sequence: TGTGCCAGTAGCCTACGAGGGGGGAACACTGAAGCTTTCTTT. It encodes CASSLRGGNTEAFF.

The chain recombines TRBV29-1 with TRBJ2-1; 12 bases align to TRBD2. V was clipped by 3 bases and J by 8 bases; unmatched bases: 20. This CDR3 is built from 19 residues. In germline, CDR1 is SQVTM, CDR2 ANQGSEA. The chain's CDR3 is CSVDGASGGAKGRGDEQFF. The CDR3 region has the DNA TGCAGCGTTGATGGGGCTAGCGGGGGGGCCAAGGGAAGAGGTGATGAGCAGTTCTTC.

V is TRBV2 and J is TRBJ1-1; a possible D gene is TRBD1 (5 bases). The CDR3 has 15 amino acids. Deletions cut 2 bases from V and 5 bases from J, with 15 bases between. Germline V gene data show CDR1 as SNHLY and CDR2 as FYNNEI. The CDR3 DNA reads TGTGCCAGCAGTGAATTCGGGGGGTCGGGGACTGAAGCTTTCTTT. This encodes CASSEFGGSGTEAFF.

CDR3 nucleotide sequence: TGTGCCAGCAGTGACGGAGAGAACACTGAAGCTTTCTTT. It is translated as CASSDGENTEAFF. J is TRBJ1-1 and V is TRBV6-4; D remains unclear. CDR3 size: 13 residues. Germline V gene lookup returns CDR1 MRHNA and CDR2 SNTAGT. V dropped 2 bases and J dropped 1 base, with 5 bases sitting between them.

The V gene is TRBV15, the J gene TRBJ2-6; D may be TRBD1 (5 bases). The V and J ends lost 3 bases and 2 bases respectively, with 5 bases between them. Germline V gene lookup returns CDR1 LNHNV and CDR2 YYDKDF (reference sequence). This CDR3 contains 14 residues. The CDR3, as DNA: TGTGCCACCAGCAGGGGGCCTGGGGCCAACGTCCTGACTTTC. It specifies CATSRGPGANVLTF.

The genes are TRBV27 and TRBJ2-7, with TRBD1 identical over 8 bases. Germline lookup yields CDR1 MNHEY and CDR2 SMNVEV (reference sequence). Germline trimming cut 2 bases from V and 5 bases from J; bases unmatched to any gene: 11. This CDR3 contains 16 residues. As DNA, the CDR3 is TGTGCCAGCAGTTTAAGTTCAGGGGGCGCGATGGACGAGCAGTACTTC. Its protein product is CASSLSSGGAMDEQYF.

The chain carries TRBV7-9 and TRBJ2-5, with TRBD2 matching 12 bases. Germline lookup yields CDR1 SEHNR and CDR2 FQNEAQ (reference sequence). The CDR3 loop spans 18 amino acids. With V trimmed by 4 bases and J by 3 bases, 12 bases remained unmatched. The CDR3 nucleotides are TGTGCCAGCAGCTCTACTGCTTCTCTAGCGGGGGGGAAAGAGACCCAGTACTTC. Amino acid sequence: CASSSTASLAGGKETQYF.

The chain is built from TRBV20-1 and TRBJ1-1; D may be TRBD1 (5 bases). The V end lost 8 bases, the J end lost 8 bases, and 15 bases lay between the germline ends. CDR1 and CDR2 from the germline V gene are DFQATT and SNEGSKA (reference sequence). The CDR3 consists of 11 residues. The CDR3 DNA is TGCAGTCTCCAGGGTAGTATCGAAGCTTTCTTT. This codes for CSLQGSIEAFF.

V and J are TRBV6-8 and TRBJ2-1; the D gene is possibly TRBD2 (5 bases). V was pared by 2 bases and J by 0 bases, with 23 bases between. The V gene's germline CDR1 is MNHGY and CDR2 SAAAGT. This CDR3 comprises 20 residues. CDR3 DNA: TGTGCCAGCAGTTACCCAACTTATTCCCTCAGCGGAACCTCCTACAATGAGCAGTTCTTC. Its protein product is CASSYPTYSLSGTSYNEQFF.

This sequence joins TRBV9 and TRBJ1-2; TRBD1 agrees at 7 bases. Germline V CDR1 and CDR2: SGDLS, YYNGEE. V lost 2 bases to trimming and J lost 3 bases; unmatched junction nucleotides: 7. The CDR3 sequence is 15 residues long. CDR3 loop: CASSVGDRADYGYTF. CDR3 DNA: TGTGCCAGCAGCGTGGGAGACAGGGCGGACTATGGCTACACCTTC.

In DNA, the CDR3 is TGCGCCAGCAGTTGGACTAGCGGGTATCAAGAGACCCAGTACTTC. It encodes CASSWTSGYQETQYF. The chain recombines TRBV5-1 with TRBJ2-5; 11 bases are shared with TRBD2. The CDR3 spans 15 residues. Trimming at V came to 5 bases and at J to 2 bases, leaving 5 bases not matched to a gene. Germline V gene lookup returns CDR1 SGHRS and CDR2 YFSETQ.

DNA of the CDR3: TGTGCCAGCAGTCGGCAGGGGAATGAAAAACTGTTTTTT. Translation: CASSRQGNEKLFF. The rearrangement links TRBV2 to TRBJ1-4; tentatively, D is TRBD1 (6 bases). CDR1 and CDR2 from the germline V gene are SNHLY and FYNNEI. Trimming left V 5 bases short and J 5 bases short, with 9 bases between. The CDR3 is 13 residues long. Full variable domain (remainder filled in from reference TRBV2 and TRBJ1-4): EPEVTQTPSHQVTQMGQEVILRCVPISNHLYFYWYRQILGQKVEFLVSFYNNEISEKSEIFDDQFSVERPDGSNFTLKIRSTKLEDSAMYFCASSRQGNEKLFFGSGTQLSVL.

This sequence joins TRBV6-1 and TRBJ1-3; D is unclear. The germline gives CDR1 MNHNS, CDR2 SASEGT. The ends were cut back, 7 bases at V and 0 bases at J, with 10 bases in the middle. The CDR3 has 14 residues. The CDR3 coding sequence is TGTGCCAGCAAGCCCACCGACTCTGGAAACACCATATATTTT. Amino acids: CASKPTDSGNTIYF.

This sequence joins TRBV29-1 and TRBJ2-2; 8 bases agree with TRBD1. This CDR3 is built from 15 residues. Trimming at V came to 0 bases and at J to 7 bases, leaving 7 bases not matched to a gene. Germline CDR1 and CDR2: SQVTM and ANQGSEA. CDR3 sequence reads: CSVEERSGGFGELFF. CDR3 DNA: TGCAGCGTTGAAGAGAGGTCAGGGGGCTTCGGGGAGCTGTTTTTT.

CDR3 sequence reads: CASSQGRTGLGGDEQFF. CDR3 DNA sequence: TGCGCCAGCAGCCAAGGTAGGACAGGGCTTGGAGGGGATGAGCAGTTCTTC. V usage is TRBV4-1 and J usage is TRBJ2-1; 8 positions match TRBD1. The germline V gene encodes CDR1 MGHRA and CDR2 YSYEKL. The ends lost 1 base at V and 8 bases at J; junction bases unmatched: 13. This CDR3 is built from 17 residues.

This rearrangement joins TRBV5-6 to TRBJ2-3; 9 bases agree with TRBD1. CDR1 and CDR2 (germline): SGHDT, YYEEEE. V lost 1 base to trimming and J lost 5 bases; unmatched junction nucleotides: 2. The CDR3 has 14 amino acids. The CDR3 coding sequence is TGTGCCAGCAGCTTGACGACAGGGGGAGATACGCAGTATTTT. Translating gives CASSLTTGGDTQYF.

The chain couples TRBV18 to TRBJ2-5; 8 positions agree with TRBD2. Germline loops: CDR1 KGHSH, CDR2 LQKENI. The length of the CDR3 is 17 residues. V gave up 8 bases and J gave up 2 bases; unmatched junction bases: 16. The CDR3 DNA reads TGTGCCAGCCTAGACAATGACGGAGCGGGGGAGCAAGAGACCCAGTACTTC. It codes for CASLDNDGAGEQETQYF.

The chain has TRBV19 and TRBJ1-5, with D perhaps matching TRBD1 (6 bases). Germline V gives CDR1 LNHDA, CDR2 SQIVND (reference sequence). With 4 bases removed from V and 4 bases from J, the gap between germline ends came to 11 bases. The CDR3 has 14 residues. The CDR3 region is CASSTGTYNQPQHF. DNA for the CDR3: TGTGCCAGTAGTACCGGGACATATAATCAGCCCCAGCATTTT.

The table lists this clone with a count of one. The V and J genes are TRBV28 and TRBJ1-1, with a weak D call TRBD1 (6 bases). There are 15 residues in the CDR3. Germline lookup yields CDR1 MDHEN and CDR2 SYDVKM. Trimming shortened V by 5 bases and J by 5 bases, and 18 bases separated the two germline ends. CDR3 amino acids: CASSRGGARFTEAFF. Written as DNA, the CDR3 is TGTGCCAGCAGTCGTGGGGGGGCGCGATTTACTGAAGCTTTCTTT.